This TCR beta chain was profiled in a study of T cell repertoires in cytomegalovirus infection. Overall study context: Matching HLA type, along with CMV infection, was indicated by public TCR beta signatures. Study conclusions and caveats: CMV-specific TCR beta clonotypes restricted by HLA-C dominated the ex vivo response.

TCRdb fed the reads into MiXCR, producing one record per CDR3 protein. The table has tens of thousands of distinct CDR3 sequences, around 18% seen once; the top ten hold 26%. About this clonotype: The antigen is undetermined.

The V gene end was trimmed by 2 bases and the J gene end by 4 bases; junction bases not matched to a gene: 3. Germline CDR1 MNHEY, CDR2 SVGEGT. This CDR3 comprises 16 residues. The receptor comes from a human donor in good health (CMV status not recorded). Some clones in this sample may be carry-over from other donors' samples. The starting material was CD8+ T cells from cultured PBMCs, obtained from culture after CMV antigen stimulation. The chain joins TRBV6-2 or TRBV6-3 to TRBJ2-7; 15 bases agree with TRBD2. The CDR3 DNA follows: TGTGCCAGCAGTTACGTGGGGACTAGCGGGAGGTACGAGCAGTACTTC. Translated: CASSYVGTSGRYEQYF.